This T cell receptor beta chain was sequenced during a study of T cell responses to AZD1222 COVID-19 vaccine. Whole-study results and caveats: Unmutated variant regions are reportedly the target of nearly half of TCRs that are spike-specific. Spike-wide coverage was observed for vaccine-associated CD4 TCRs, with dominant responses at 160-218 and 743-854. Just 5 to 7 AZD1222 recipients were seropositive at baseline.

Using immunoSEQ multiplex PCR, the repertoire was profiled, and TCRdb retains in-frame clones only, with some absent. The profile shows some 99,000 clones, approximately 88% of them singletons. In the case of this clone: Its antigen is unidentified.

The CDR3 sequence is 14 residues long. The germline V gene has CDR1 LGHDT and CDR2 YNNKEL (reference sequence). The V segment lost 4 bases and the J segment 7 bases; nucleotides outside the gene matches: 7. Sample: peripheral blood, taken on day 0 of MenACWY control vaccination. The sequence came from an adult in good health. The chain joins TRBV3-1 (or the pseudogene TRBV3-2) to TRBJ1-1; 9 bases are a match to TRBD1. The CDR3 DNA follows: TGTGCCAGCAGCCCCCGGACAGGGGTTATTGAAGCTTTCTTT. Translation gives CASSPRTGVIEAFF.